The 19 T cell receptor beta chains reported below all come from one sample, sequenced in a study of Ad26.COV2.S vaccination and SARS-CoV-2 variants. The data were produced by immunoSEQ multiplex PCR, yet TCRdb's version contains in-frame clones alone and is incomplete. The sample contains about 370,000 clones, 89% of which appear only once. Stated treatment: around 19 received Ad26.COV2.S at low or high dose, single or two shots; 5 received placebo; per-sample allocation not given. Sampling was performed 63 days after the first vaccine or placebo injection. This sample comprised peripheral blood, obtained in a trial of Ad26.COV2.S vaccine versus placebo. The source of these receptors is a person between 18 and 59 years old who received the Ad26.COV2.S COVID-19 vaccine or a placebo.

In DNA, the CDR3 is TGTGCCAGCAGCCTCTCTGGAAACACCATATATTTT. Protein product: CASSLSGNTIYF. V and J are TRBV9 and TRBJ1-3; no definite D call. Trimming removed 4 bases from V and 0 bases from J, with 2 bases in between. CDR3 size: 12 residues. Per germline, CDR1 SGDLS and CDR2 YYNGEE.

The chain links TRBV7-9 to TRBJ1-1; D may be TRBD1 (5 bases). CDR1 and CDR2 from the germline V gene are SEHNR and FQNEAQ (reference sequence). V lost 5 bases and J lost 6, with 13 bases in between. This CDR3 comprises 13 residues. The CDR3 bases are TGTGCCAGCAGCGTGGCGGGACTGCCTGAAGCTTTCTTT. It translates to CASSVAGLPEAFF.

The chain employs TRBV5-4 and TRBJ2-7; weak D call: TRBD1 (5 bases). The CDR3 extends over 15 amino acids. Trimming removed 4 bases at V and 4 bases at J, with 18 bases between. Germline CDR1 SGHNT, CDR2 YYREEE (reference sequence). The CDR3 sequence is CASSRDSLAIYEQYF. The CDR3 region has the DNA TGTGCCAGCAGCCGTGACAGCCTCGCTATTTACGAGCAGTACTTC.

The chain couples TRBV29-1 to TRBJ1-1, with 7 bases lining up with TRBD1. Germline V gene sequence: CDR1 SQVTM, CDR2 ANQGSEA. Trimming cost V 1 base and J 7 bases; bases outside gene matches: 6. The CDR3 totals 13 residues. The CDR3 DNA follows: TGCAGCGTTGAAGTTGGCACAGGGGTTGAAGCTTTCTTT. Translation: CSVEVGTGVEAFF.

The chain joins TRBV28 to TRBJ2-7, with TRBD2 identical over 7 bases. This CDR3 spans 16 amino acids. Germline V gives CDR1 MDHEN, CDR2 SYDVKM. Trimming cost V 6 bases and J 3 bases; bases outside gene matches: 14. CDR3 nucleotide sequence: TGTGCCAGCAGGGGGTGGAAGTGGGGAGGGGACTACGAGCAGTACTTC. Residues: CASRGWKWGGDYEQYF.

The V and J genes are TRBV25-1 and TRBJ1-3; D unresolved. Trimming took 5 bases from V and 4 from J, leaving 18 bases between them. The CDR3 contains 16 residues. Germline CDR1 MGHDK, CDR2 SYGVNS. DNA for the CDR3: TGTGCCAGCAGTCCCCACCCGCGGGGTAGCGGAAACACCATATATTTT. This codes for CASSPHPRGSGNTIYF.

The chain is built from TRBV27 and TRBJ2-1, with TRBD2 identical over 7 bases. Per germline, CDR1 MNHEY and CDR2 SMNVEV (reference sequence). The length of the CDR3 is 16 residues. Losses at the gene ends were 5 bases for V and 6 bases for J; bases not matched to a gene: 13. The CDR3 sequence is CASSRLRDGRSNEQFF. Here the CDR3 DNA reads TGTGCCAGCAGTCGTCTCCGGGACGGGAGGTCCAATGAGCAGTTCTTC.

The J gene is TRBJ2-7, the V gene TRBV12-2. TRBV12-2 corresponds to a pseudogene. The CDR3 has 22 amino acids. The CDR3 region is CASRRSQVPSHRQRHIHYEQYF. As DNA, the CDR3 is TGTGCAAGTCGCCGGTCCCAGGTCCCAAGTCATCGGCAGCGACATATCCACTACGAGCAGTACTTC.

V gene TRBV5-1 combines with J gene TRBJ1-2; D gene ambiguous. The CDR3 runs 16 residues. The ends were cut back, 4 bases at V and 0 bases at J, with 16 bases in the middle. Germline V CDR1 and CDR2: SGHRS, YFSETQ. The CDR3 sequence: CASSGQVLGPNYGYTF. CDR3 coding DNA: TGCGCCAGCAGCGGCCAGGTCCTCGGGCCTAACTATGGCTACACCTTC.

The CDR3 coding sequence is TGTGCCAGCAGCGCGAGTAGCAATCAGCCCCAGCATTTT. Translating gives CASSASSNQPQHF. The V and J genes are TRBV6-6 and TRBJ1-5, with D uncertain. Deletions cut 6 bases from V and 0 bases from J, with 6 bases between. Germline CDR1 and CDR2: MNHNY and SVGAGI (reference sequence). CDR3 length: 13 residues.

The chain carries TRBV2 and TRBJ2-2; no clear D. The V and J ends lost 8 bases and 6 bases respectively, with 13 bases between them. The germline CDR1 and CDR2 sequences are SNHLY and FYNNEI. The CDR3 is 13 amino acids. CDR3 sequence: CASAKGFSGELFF. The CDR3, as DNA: TGTGCCAGCGCCAAAGGGTTTTCCGGGGAGCTGTTTTTT.

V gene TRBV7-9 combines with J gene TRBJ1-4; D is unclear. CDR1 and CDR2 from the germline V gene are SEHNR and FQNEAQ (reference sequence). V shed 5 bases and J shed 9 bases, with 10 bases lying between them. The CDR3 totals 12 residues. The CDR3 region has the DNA TGTGCCAGCAGCCCCGTAGGGAAAAAACTGTTTTTT. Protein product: CASSPVGKKLFF. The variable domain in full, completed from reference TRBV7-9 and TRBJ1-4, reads DTGVSQNPRHKITKRGQNVTFRCDPISEHNRLYWYRQTLGQGPEFLTYFQNEAQLEKSRLLSDRFSAERPKGSFSTLEIQRTEQGDSAMYLCASSPVGKKLFFGSGTQLSVL.

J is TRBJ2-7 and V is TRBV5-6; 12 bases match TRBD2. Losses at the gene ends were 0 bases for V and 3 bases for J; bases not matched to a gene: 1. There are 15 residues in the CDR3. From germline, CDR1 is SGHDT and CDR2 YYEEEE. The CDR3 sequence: CASSLGGLAGYEQYF. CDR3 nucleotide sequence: TGTGCCAGCAGCTTGGGGGGACTAGCGGGCTACGAGCAGTACTTC.

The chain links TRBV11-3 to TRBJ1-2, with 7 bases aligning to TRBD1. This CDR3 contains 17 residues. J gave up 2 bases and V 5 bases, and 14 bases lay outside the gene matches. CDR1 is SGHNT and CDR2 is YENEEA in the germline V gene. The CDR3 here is CASSPPPGQRANYGYTF. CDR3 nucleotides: TGTGCCAGCAGCCCTCCTCCGGGACAGCGGGCCAACTATGGCTACACCTTC.

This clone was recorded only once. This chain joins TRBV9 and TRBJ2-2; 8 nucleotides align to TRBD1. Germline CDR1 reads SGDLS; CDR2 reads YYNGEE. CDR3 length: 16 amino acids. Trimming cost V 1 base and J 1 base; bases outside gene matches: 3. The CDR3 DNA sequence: TGTGCCAGCAGCGTATCCGACAGGGGGAACACCGGGGAGCTGTTTTTT. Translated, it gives CASSVSDRGNTGELFF.

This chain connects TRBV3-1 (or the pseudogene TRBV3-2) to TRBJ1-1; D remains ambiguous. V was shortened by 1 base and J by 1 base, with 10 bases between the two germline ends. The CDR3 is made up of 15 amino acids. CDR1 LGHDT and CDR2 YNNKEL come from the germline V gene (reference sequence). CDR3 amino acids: CASSQVEGRNTEAFF. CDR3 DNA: TGTGCCAGCAGCCAAGTGGAGGGTAGGAACACTGAAGCTTTCTTT.

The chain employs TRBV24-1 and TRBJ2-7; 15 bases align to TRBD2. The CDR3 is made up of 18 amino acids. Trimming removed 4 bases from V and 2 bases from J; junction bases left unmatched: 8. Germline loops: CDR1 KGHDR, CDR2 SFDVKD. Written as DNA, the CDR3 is TGTGCCACCAGTGACCCCGGGACTAGCGGGAGGTCCACCTACGAGCAGTACTTC. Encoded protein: CATSDPGTSGRSTYEQYF.

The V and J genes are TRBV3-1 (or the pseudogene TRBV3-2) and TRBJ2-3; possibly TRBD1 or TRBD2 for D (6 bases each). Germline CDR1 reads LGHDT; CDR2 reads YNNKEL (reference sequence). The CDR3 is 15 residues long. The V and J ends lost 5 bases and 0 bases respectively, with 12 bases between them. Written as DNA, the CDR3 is TGTGCCAGCAGCGCAGGGGCGGGGAGCACAGATACGCAGTATTTT. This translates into CASSAGAGSTDTQYF.

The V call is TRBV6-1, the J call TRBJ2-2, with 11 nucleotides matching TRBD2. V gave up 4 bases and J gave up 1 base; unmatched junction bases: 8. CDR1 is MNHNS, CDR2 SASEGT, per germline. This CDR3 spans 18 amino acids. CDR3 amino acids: CASSGQLLAGVNTGELFF. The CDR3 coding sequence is TGTGCCAGCAGTGGGCAGCTACTAGCGGGAGTGAACACCGGGGAGCTGTTTTTT.